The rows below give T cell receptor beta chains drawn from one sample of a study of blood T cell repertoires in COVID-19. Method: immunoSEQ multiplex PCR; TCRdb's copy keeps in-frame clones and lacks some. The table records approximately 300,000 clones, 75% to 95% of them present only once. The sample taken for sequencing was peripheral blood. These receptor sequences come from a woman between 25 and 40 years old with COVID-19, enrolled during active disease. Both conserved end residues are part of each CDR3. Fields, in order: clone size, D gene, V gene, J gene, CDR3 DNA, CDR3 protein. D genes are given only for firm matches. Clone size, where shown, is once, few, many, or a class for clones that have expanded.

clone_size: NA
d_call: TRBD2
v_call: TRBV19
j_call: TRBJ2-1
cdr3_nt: TGTGCCAGTAGTATGCTAGCGGGAGGGATTGAGCAGTTCTTC
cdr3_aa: CASSMLAGGIEQFF

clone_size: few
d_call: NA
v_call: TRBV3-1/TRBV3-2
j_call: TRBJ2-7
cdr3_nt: TGTGCCAGCAGCCAAGAGGGGGGCTACGAGCAGTACTTC
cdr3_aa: CASSQEGGYEQYF

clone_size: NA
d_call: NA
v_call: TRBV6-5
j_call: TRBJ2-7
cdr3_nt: TGTGCCAGCAGTCTCGAAGGGGGAGTTGGTGAGCAGTACTTC
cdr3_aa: CASSLEGGVGEQYF

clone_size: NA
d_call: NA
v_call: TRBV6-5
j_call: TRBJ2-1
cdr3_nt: TGTGCCACTCGTGTAGCGAACTACAATGAGCAGTTCTTC
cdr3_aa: CATRVANYNEQFF

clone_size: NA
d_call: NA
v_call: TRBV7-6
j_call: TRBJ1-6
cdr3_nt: TGTGCCAGCAGTCTAGCAAATTCACCCCTCCACTTT
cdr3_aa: CASSLANSPLHF

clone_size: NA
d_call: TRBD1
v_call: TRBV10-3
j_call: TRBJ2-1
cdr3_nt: TGTGCCATCGCATCAGGGGGATTGAACAATGAGCAGTTCTTC
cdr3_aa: CAIASGGLNNEQFF

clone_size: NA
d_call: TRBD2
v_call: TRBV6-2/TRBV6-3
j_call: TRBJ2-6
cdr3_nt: TGTGCCAGCAGTTACTTCGGGAGCGGGGCGCTCTCTGGGGCCAACGTCCTGACTTTC
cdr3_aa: CASSYFGSGALSGANVLTF

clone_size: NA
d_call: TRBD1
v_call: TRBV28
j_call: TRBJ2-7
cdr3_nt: TGTGCCAGCAGCTTCGGGGGACAGGGGATCTACGAGCAGTACTTC
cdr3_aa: CASSFGGQGIYEQYF

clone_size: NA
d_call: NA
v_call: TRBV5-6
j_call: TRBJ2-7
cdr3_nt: TGTGCCAGCAGCTACAACTACGAGCAGTACTTC
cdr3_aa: CASSYNYEQYF

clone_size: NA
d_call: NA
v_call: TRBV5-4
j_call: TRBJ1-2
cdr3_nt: TGTGCCAGCAGCCCTGGATCCTCAGGGGTTAACTATGGCTACACCTTC
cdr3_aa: CASSPGSSGVNYGYTF

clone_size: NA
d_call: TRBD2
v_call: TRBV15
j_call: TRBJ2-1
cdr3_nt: TGTGCCACCAGTACCGGCCCTAGCGGGAGGGCGAACGAGCAGTTCTTC
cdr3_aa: CATSTGPSGRANEQFF

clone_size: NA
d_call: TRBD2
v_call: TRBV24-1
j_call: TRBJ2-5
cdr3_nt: TGTGCCACCAGTGATTCGACTAGCGGGAAGGGGGAGACCCAGTACTTC
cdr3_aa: CATSDSTSGKGETQYF

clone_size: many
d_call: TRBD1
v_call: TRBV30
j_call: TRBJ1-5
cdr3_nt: TGTGCCTGGGCCCCGTGGGGCGGGACAGCAAATCAGCCCCAGCATTTT
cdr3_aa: CAWAPWGGTANQPQHF

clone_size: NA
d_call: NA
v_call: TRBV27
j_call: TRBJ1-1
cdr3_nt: TGTGCCAGCAGTTTATCCGGGGTGGCTGAAGCTTTCTTT
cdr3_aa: CASSLSGVAEAFF

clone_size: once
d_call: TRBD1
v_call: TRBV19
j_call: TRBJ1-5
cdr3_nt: TGTGCCAGTAGTGGGTCTACCGACAGGGGTTTCAATCAGCCCCAGCATTTT
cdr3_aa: CASSGSTDRGFNQPQHF

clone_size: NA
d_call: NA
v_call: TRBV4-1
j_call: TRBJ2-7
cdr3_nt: TGCGCCAGCAGCCAATCTGAGTCCTACGAGCAGTACTTC
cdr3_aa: CASSQSESYEQYF

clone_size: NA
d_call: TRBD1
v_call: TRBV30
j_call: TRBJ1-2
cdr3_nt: TGTGCCTGGAGTGTACAGGGGGAAGGGGGCTACACCTTC
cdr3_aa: CAWSVQGEGGYTF

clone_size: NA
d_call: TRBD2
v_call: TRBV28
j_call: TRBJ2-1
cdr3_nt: TGTGCCAGCAGCCCGATAGAGCGGGAGGTCCACAATGAGCAGTTCTTC
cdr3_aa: CASSPIEREVHNEQFF

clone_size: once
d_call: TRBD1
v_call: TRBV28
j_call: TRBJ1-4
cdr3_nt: TGTGCCAGCCGCGGGACAGCAACTAATGAAAAACTGTTTTTT
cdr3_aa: CASRGTATNEKLFF

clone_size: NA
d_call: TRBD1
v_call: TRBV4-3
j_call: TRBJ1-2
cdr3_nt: TGCGCCAGCAGCCCCCTCGGGGGACAGGGGGCCATGAATGGCTACACCTTC
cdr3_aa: CASSPLGGQGAMNGYTF

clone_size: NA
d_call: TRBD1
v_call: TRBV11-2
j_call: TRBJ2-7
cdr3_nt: TGTGCCAGCAGCCTCCGCGACAGGGGCTACGAGCAGTACTTC
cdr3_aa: CASSLRDRGYEQYF

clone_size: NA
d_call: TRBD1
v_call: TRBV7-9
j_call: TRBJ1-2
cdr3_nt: TGTGCCAGCAGCGTCAGACAGGGGGCGAACTATGGCTACACCTTC
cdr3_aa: CASSVRQGANYGYTF

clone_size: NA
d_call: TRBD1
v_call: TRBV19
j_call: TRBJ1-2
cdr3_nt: TGTGCCAGTAGTACCCGACAGGGCAATGGCTACACCTTC
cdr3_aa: CASSTRQGNGYTF

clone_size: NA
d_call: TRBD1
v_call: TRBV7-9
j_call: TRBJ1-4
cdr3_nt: TGTGCCAGCAGCTACAGGGGCGGGGGGAGTACTAATGAAAAACTGTTTTTT
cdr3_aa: CASSYRGGGSTNEKLFF

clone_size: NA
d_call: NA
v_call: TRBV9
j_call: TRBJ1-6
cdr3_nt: TGTGCCAGCAGCGAGAACCGGGGTATCGGTGGTGGGCCCCTCCACTTT
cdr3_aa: CASSENRGIGGGPLHF

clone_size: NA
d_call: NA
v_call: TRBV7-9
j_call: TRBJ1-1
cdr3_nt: TGTGCCAGCAGCTCGCGGGGGAATCGGACTGAAGCTTTCTTT
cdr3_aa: CASSSRGNRTEAFF

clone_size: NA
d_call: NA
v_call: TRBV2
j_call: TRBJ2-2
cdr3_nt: TGTGCCAGCAGTCGGACAGTACCAGGGAACACCGGGGAGCTGTTTTTT
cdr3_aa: CASSRTVPGNTGELFF

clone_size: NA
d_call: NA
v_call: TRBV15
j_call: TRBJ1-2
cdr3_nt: TGTGCCACCAGCAGAGATTTAGACAGTGGGTACGGGGGCTACACCTTC
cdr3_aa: CATSRDLDSGYGGYTF

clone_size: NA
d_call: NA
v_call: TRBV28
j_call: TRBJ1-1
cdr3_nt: TGTGCCATCATACCTCTTGGGGCAACCGAAGCTTTCTTT
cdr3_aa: CAIIPLGATEAFF

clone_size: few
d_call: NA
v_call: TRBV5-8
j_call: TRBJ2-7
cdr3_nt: TGTGCCAGCAGCTTAAGGGGAACCCTCGAGCAGTACTTC
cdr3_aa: CASSLRGTLEQYF

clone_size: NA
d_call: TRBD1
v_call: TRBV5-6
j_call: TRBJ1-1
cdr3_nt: TGTGCCAGCAGCAGACAGGGGGAGGCTTTCTTT
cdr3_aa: CASSRQGEAFF

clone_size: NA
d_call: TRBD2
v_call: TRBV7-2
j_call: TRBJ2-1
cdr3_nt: TGTGCCAGCAGCACTCGAGCGGGAGGTAACAATGAGCAGTTCTTC
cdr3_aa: CASSTRAGGNNEQFF

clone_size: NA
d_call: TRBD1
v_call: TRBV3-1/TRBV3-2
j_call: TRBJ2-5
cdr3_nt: TGTGCCAGCAGCCGCCCCGGGACAGGAGAACAAGAGACCCAGTACTTC
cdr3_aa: CASSRPGTGEQETQYF

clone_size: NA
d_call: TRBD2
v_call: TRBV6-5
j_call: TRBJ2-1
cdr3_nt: TGTGCCAGCGCTGAACTAGCGGGATATCGCGATGAGCAGTTCTTC
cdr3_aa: CASAELAGYRDEQFF

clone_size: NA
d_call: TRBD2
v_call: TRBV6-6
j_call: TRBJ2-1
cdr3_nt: TGTGCCAGCAGTCCGTACAGGACTAGCGGGAGGGCCCGTGAGCAGTTCTTC
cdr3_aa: CASSPYRTSGRAREQFF

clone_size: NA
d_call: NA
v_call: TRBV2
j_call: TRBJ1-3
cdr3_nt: TGTGCCAGCAGTGGGCAGACAGGAAACACCATATATTTT
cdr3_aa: CASSGQTGNTIYF

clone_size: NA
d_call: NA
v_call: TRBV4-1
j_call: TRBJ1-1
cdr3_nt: TGCGCCAGCAGCCACAGGGACACTGAAGCTTTCTTT
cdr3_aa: CASSHRDTEAFF

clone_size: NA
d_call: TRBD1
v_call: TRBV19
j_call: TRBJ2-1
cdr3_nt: TGTGCCAGTCGGGGACAGGCCTCTTCCTACAATGAGCAGTTCTTC
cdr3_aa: CASRGQASSYNEQFF

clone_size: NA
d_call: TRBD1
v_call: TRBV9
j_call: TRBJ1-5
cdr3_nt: TGTGCCAGCAGCGCCGGACAGGGAGGGGGGTTGAATCAGCCCCAGCATTTT
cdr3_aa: CASSAGQGGGLNQPQHF

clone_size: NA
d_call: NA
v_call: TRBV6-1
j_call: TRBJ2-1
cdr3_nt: TGTGCCACTAGAACCCTTAGCGCCTACAATGAGCAGTTCTTC
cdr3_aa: CATRTLSAYNEQFF